This TCR beta chain was observed in a study of T cells expressing NK-cell markers. About the research overall: Obtained from sorted CD3+CD56+NKG2C+, CD3+CD56+NKG2C- and CD3+CD56-NKG2C+ T cells were the TCR beta repertoires. HCMV seropositivity characterized most of the eight sequenced donors, and seronegativity one. The study, taken as a whole, reports: Questions lingered over whether expanded NKG2C+ T cell clones were HCMV-specific.

5'RACE template switching built TCR beta cDNA with unique molecular identifiers. TCRdb reprocessed the 5' RACE reads; each CDR3 protein has one entry and no DNA is given. The sample includes about 380,000 distinct CDR3 sequences. The germline CDR1 and CDR2 sequences are SGHVS and FQNEAQ. CDR3 size: 16 residues. Points on this clonotype: Its antigen is as yet unknown.

The rearrangement joins TRBV7-8 to TRBJ2-1; TCRdb's D call of TRBD2 is untestable without DNA. Sequencing was performed on blood T cells: a sorted CD56 or NKG2C T cell subset, CD4+ or CD8+ T cells, or bulk PBMC T cells (not recorded which). The clonotype originates from a man aged 18-75 years in good health. CDR3 protein: CASSLARLAGGNEQFF. Filled out from reference TRBV7-8 and TRBJ2-1, the complete variable domain reads GAGVSQSPRYKVAKRGQDVALRCDPISGHVSLFWYQQALGQGPEFLTYFQNEAQLDKSGLPSDRFFAERPEGSVSTLKIQRTQQEDSAVYLCASSLARLAGGNEQFFGPGTRLTVL.